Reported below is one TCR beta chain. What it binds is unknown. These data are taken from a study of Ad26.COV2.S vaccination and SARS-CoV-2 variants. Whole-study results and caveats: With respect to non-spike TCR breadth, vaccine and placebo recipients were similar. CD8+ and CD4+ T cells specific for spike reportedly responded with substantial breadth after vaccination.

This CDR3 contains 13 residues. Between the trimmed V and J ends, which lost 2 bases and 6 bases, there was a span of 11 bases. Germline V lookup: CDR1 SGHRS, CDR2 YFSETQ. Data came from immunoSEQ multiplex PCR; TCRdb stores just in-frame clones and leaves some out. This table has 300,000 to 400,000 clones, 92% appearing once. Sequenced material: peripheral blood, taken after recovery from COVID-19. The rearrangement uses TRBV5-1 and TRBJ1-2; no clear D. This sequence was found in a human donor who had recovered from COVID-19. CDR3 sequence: CASSLIAGDGYTF. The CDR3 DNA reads TGCGCCAGCAGCTTAATAGCGGGTGATGGCTACACCTTC.